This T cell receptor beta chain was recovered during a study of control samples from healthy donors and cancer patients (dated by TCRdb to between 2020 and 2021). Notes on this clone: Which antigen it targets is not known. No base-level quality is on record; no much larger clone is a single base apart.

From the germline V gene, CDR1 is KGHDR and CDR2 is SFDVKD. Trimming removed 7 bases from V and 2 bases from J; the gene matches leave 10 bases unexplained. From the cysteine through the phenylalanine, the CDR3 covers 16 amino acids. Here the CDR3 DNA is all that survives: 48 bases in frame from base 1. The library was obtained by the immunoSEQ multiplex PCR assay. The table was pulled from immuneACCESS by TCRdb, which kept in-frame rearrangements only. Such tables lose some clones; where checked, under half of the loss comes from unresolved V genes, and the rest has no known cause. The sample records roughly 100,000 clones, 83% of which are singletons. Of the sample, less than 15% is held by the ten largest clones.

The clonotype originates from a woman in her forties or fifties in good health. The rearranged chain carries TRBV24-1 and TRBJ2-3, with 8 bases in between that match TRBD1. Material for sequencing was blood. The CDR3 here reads CATSADRAVPTDTQYF. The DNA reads TGTGCCACCAGCGCGGACAGGGCGGTACCCACAGATACGCAGTATTTT.